A single sample is the source of the 29 T cell receptor beta chains below, sequenced in a study of blood T cell repertoires in COVID-19. Data came from immunoSEQ multiplex PCR; TCRdb stores just in-frame clones and leaves some out. In the table there are approximately 250,000 clones, roughly 84% of which are singletons. The sequencing input was peripheral blood. These receptor sequences come from a man in his fifties or sixties with acute or convalescent COVID-19.

CDR3 loop: CASSASTATNSYTQYF. CDR3 sequence (DNA): TGTGCCAGCAGTGCGTCGACAGCCACTAATTCTTATACGCAGTATTTT. V gene TRBV6-1 combines with J gene TRBJ2-3, with D possibly TRBD1 on 5 matching bases. The CDR3 is 16 residues long. Trimming took 4 bases from V and 7 from J, leaving 21 bases between them. Germline CDR1 and CDR2: MNHNS and SASEGT.

In its sample, this clone was seen once. The chain carries TRBV9 and TRBJ2-1; D is perhaps TRBD2 (5 bases). The CDR3 is 19 amino acids. Germline-derived CDR1 and CDR2 are SGDLS and YYNGEE. Trimming cost V 4 bases and J 11 bases, with 34 bases left between them. The CDR3 DNA reads as TGTGCCAGCAGCACCAACCATATTTTAAGGGAAGGGAGTGCAATGAAGCAGTTCTTC. This codes for CASSTNHILREGSAMKQFF.

The rearrangement links TRBV7-8 to TRBJ2-7, with D maybe TRBD2 (6 bases). This CDR3 comprises 16 residues. Trimming pared 5 bases from V and 3 bases from J, leaving 20 bases between. Germline V gene sequence: CDR1 SGHVS, CDR2 FQNEAQ. This CDR3 is CASSTRWRDEDYEQYF. The CDR3 DNA is TGTGCCAGCAGCACCAGGTGGAGGGACGAGGACTACGAGCAGTACTTC.

The rearrangement links TRBV28 to TRBJ2-2; 13 bases fit TRBD2. The CDR3 extends over 17 amino acids. Germline CDR1 reads MDHEN; CDR2 reads SYDVKM. J was trimmed by 6 bases and V by 3 bases; bases with no gene match: 7. This CDR3 is CASSFDGLAGVAGELFF. The CDR3 coding sequence is TGTGCCAGCAGTTTTGACGGACTAGCGGGAGTGGCCGGGGAGCTGTTTTTT.

The V call is TRBV6-5, the J call TRBJ2-3; possible D gene TRBD2, 6 bases. The CDR3 covers 14 residues. Germline CDR1 reads MNHEY; CDR2 reads SVGAGI. V shed 2 bases and J shed 5 bases, with 11 bases lying between them. The CDR3 region has the DNA TGTGCCAGCAGTTACCGGGAGTCTGGAGATACGCAGTATTTT. Translation gives CASSYRESGDTQYF.

The gene calls are TRBV30 and TRBJ1-2, with 8 bases fitting TRBD1. Germline CDR1 is GTSNPN and CDR2 is SVGIG (reference sequence). There are 13 residues in the CDR3. V lost 6 bases, J lost 3 bases, and 6 bases stayed unmatched. The CDR3 bases are TGTGCCTGCGGGGGCAGGGGGCACTATGGCTACACCTTC. This translates into CACGGRGHYGYTF.

This chain joins TRBV18 and TRBJ2-1, with 14 nucleotides matching TRBD2. With 3 bases clipped from V and 10 bases from J, the junction kept 5 bases outside the gene matches. Germline lookup yields CDR1 KGHSH and CDR2 LQKENI. CDR3 length: 15 residues. CDR3 coding DNA: TGTGCCAGCTCACCCATGACTAGCGGGGGGGCCGAGCAGTTCTTC. This encodes CASSPMTSGGAEQFF.

This chain joins TRBV6-5 and TRBJ2-7; TRBD1 is a possible D gene (6 bases). The V and J ends lost 10 bases and 0 bases respectively, with 16 bases between them. The CDR3 spans 14 residues. Germline values: CDR1 MNHEY, CDR2 SVGAGI. CDR3 DNA sequence: TGTGCCACAGGGGTCCTAGTCGCCTCCTACGAGCAGTACTTC. It specifies CATGVLVASYEQYF.

The V and J genes are TRBV27 and TRBJ2-3; 9 bases match TRBD2. Unmatched junction bases numbered 15, after V lost 4 bases and J lost 1 base. The V gene's germline CDR1 is MNHEY and CDR2 SMNVEV (reference sequence). There are 19 residues in the CDR3. The CDR3 region has the DNA TGTGCCAGCAGTTACCGAGGGAGCGGGAGGTATATCGGCACAGATACGCAGTATTTT. It encodes CASSYRGSGRYIGTDTQYF.

This chain joins TRBV29-1 and TRBJ1-2; a possible D gene is TRBD1 (6 bases). The CDR3 runs to 13 residues. The ends were cut back, 8 bases at V and 2 bases at J, with 15 bases in the middle. The germline gives CDR1 SQVTM, CDR2 ANQGSEA. CDR3 sequence reads: CSTLGGANYGYTF. The CDR3 DNA is TGCAGCACCCTAGGGGGGGCCAACTATGGCTACACCTTC.

V and J are TRBV7-6 and TRBJ2-5; possibly TRBD1 for D (6 bases). Looked up from germline, CDR1 is SGHVS and CDR2 is FNYEAQ. The CDR3 is 14 residues long. Trimming pared 2 bases from V and 1 base from J, leaving 8 bases between. The CDR3 loop reads CASSLMGAQETQYF. The CDR3 bases are TGTGCCAGCAGCTTAATGGGGGCCCAAGAGACCCAGTACTTC.

This sequence joins TRBV16 and TRBJ1-1; the D gene is possibly TRBD1 (6 bases). The V and J ends lost 5 bases and 5 bases respectively, with 15 bases between them. Germline CDR1 is KGHSY and CDR2 is FQNENV. The CDR3 is 14 amino acids. CDR3 amino acids: CASSGTGYRTEAFF. DNA for the CDR3: TGTGCCAGCAGCGGTACAGGGTATAGGACTGAAGCTTTCTTT.

The chain employs TRBV5-4 and TRBJ1-4; TRBD1 aligns across 7 bases. The ends lost 0 bases at V and 8 bases at J; junction bases unmatched: 10. CDR3 length: 16 residues. Germline V gene sequence: CDR1 SGHNT, CDR2 YYREEE (reference sequence). The CDR3 DNA follows: TGTGCCAGCAGCTTGGGGCCGGGAATACAGGGGGAAAAACTGTTTTTT. Translated: CASSLGPGIQGEKLFF.

This chain connects TRBV12-5 to TRBJ2-1, with D maybe TRBD1 (6 bases). Per germline, CDR1 LGHNT and CDR2 FRNRAP. The CDR3 spans 14 residues. The V gene lost 9 bases and the J gene lost 0 bases, with 12 bases spanning the gap. The CDR3 region has the DNA TGTGCTAGCCAACTACAGGGCTCCTACAATGAGCAGTTCTTC. It codes for CASQLQGSYNEQFF.

In its sample, this clone was seen a few times. The genes are TRBV28 and TRBJ1-5; D ambiguous. This CDR3 has 14 amino acids. CDR1 is MDHEN, CDR2 SYDVKM, per germline. The V end was cut by 3 bases, the J end by 5 bases, with 11 bases between. This chain's CDR3 is CASSFIGRYQPQHF. CDR3 bases: TGTGCCAGCAGTTTCATAGGGAGATATCAGCCCCAGCATTTT.

The rearrangement joins TRBV19 to TRBJ1-1, with 10 bases fitting TRBD1. CDR3 size: 15 residues. V gave up 3 bases and J gave up 11 bases; unmatched junction bases: 12. Looked up from germline, CDR1 is LNHDA and CDR2 is SQIVND (reference sequence). CDR3 sequence reads: CASSIIGGQGSLAFF. CDR3 in DNA: TGTGCCAGTAGTATTATTGGGGGACAGGGGTCTTTGGCTTTCTTT.

The V gene is TRBV15, the J gene TRBJ1-4; possible D gene TRBD1, 5 bases. The CDR3 runs 15 residues. CDR1 and CDR2 from the germline V gene are LNHNV and YYDKDF (reference sequence). V was cut by 5 bases and J by 8 bases, with 18 bases left in between. The CDR3 coding sequence is TGTGCCACCAGCCTTGGGCCAGGGTTTGGGGAAAAACTGTTTTTT. This encodes CATSLGPGFGEKLFF.

Regarding this clone: Other nucleotide sequences in the sample specify the same CDR3. The chain carries TRBV11-3 and TRBJ2-3; perhaps TRBD2 as D (5 bases). The germline V gene encodes CDR1 SGHNT and CDR2 YENEEA. V lost 3 bases to trimming and J lost 0 bases, with 7 bases between them. The CDR3 length is 14 residues. The CDR3 nucleotides are TGTGCCAGCAGCTTTTCGGGAAGCACAGATACGCAGTATTTT. As protein: CASSFSGSTDTQYF.

V gene TRBV20-1 combines with J gene TRBJ1-2; D gene unclear. Germline V gene data show CDR1 as DFQATT and CDR2 as SNEGSKA (reference sequence). Trimming removed 6 bases at V and 8 bases at J, with 10 bases between. This CDR3 is built from 10 residues. CDR3 in amino acids: CSATPGGYTF. The CDR3 DNA is TGCAGTGCCACCCCGGGGGGCTACACCTTC.

The chain couples TRBV27 to TRBJ2-2; the D gene is possibly TRBD1 (6 bases). Looked up from germline, CDR1 is MNHEY and CDR2 is SMNVEV (reference sequence). CDR3 length: 15 amino acids. Trimming removed 5 bases from V and 6 bases from J, with 16 bases in between. The CDR3: CASSPYRVGAGELFF. CDR3 DNA sequence: TGTGCCAGCAGTCCCTACAGGGTTGGAGCCGGGGAGCTGTTTTTT.

The gene calls are TRBV19 and TRBJ2-3; a possible D gene is TRBD2 (6 bases). CDR1 and CDR2 (germline): LNHDA, SQIVND (reference sequence). The CDR3 has 15 residues. Deletions cut 8 bases from V and 4 bases from J, with 19 bases between. In DNA form, the CDR3 reads TGTGCCAGTCGAAGTTTGTGGGAGGCTTCAGATACGCAGTATTTT. It specifies CASRSLWEASDTQYF. Drawing the rest from reference TRBV19 and TRBJ2-3, the complete variable domain is DGGITQSPKYLFRKEGQNVTLSCEQNLNHDAMYWYRQDPGQGLRLIYYSQIVNDFQKGDIAEGYSVSREKKESFPLTVTSAQKNPTAFYLCASRSLWEASDTQYFGPGTRLTVL.

The rearrangement uses TRBV5-1 and TRBJ2-5; no clear D. The length of the CDR3 is 14 residues. V lost 4 bases and J lost 5, with 15 bases in between. CDR1 and CDR2 (germline): SGHRS, YFSETQ. The CDR3 region is CASSPTGGPETQYF. In DNA, the CDR3 is TGCGCCAGCAGCCCCACCGGTGGTCCCGAGACCCAGTACTTC.

The rearrangement uses TRBV30 and TRBJ2-2, with TRBD1 identical over 7 bases. Germline V gene data show CDR1 as GTSNPN and CDR2 as SVGIG (reference sequence). This CDR3 contains 15 residues. The V segment lost 5 bases and the J segment 4 bases; nucleotides outside the gene matches: 10. The CDR3 DNA reads TGTGCCTGGCTCCCGGGACAGAAAACCACCGGGGAGCTGTTTTTT. Its protein product is CAWLPGQKTTGELFF.

This clone was seen just once. This chain links TRBV7-2 with TRBJ2-4; no definite D call. CDR1 and CDR2 from the germline V gene are SGHTA and FQGNSA. Trimming took 3 bases from V and 5 from J, leaving 8 bases between them. The CDR3 runs to 13 residues. The DNA of the CDR3 is TGTGCCAGCAGCTTCGCCGGAGAAAACATTCAGTACTTC. Its protein product is CASSFAGENIQYF.

This clone was seen a handful of times. V usage is TRBV11-1 and J usage is TRBJ2-7, with 7 bases aligning to TRBD2. The CDR3 contains 12 residues. CDR1 is SGHAT, CDR2 FQDESV, per germline (reference sequence). Losses at the gene ends were 6 bases for V and 5 bases for J; bases not matched to a gene: 4. The CDR3 is CASRSGTNEQYF. The DNA for the CDR3 is TGTGCCAGCAGATCCGGGACTAACGAGCAGTACTTC.

The V call is TRBV6-5, the J call TRBJ2-7, with TRBD1 matching over 7 bases. The CDR3 length is 16 residues. The V and J ends lost 4 bases and 1 base, in that order; junction bases with no gene match: 10. Germline V gene data show CDR1 as MNHEY and CDR2 as SVGAGI. The chain's CDR3 is CASSSRTRTGSYEQYF. The CDR3 DNA sequence: TGTGCCAGCAGTTCACGGACCCGGACAGGATCCTACGAGCAGTACTTC.

This clone was picked up a small number of times. The chain uses TRBV3-1 (or the pseudogene TRBV3-2) and TRBJ1-3; D gene uncertain. This CDR3 is built from 14 residues. Germline lookup yields CDR1 LGHDT and CDR2 YNNKEL (reference sequence). The V end was cut by 2 bases, the J end by 1 base, with 6 bases between. The CDR3 sequence is CASSQRQSGNTIYF. The CDR3 nucleotides read TGTGCCAGCAGCCAAAGACAATCTGGAAACACCATATATTTT.

The chain joins TRBV6-5 to TRBJ2-1; perhaps TRBD2 as D (7 bases). Germline loops: CDR1 MNHEY, CDR2 SVGAGI. This CDR3 has 15 amino acids. Trimming cost V 8 bases and J 6 bases, with 20 bases left between them. This chain's CDR3 is CASASGGARRNEQFF. CDR3 coding DNA: TGTGCCAGCGCCTCTGGGGGGGCTCGGCGCAATGAGCAGTTCTTC.

The genes are TRBV5-1 and TRBJ1-1, with D uncertain. Germline assignment: CDR1 SGHRS and CDR2 YFSETQ. V was trimmed by 4 bases and J by 5 bases, leaving 12 bases between them. This CDR3 contains 13 residues. CDR3 nucleotide sequence: TGCGCCAGCAGCGCGCGAGGCCAAACTGAAGCTTTCTTT. Its protein product is CASSARGQTEAFF. Full variable domain (missing parts from reference TRBV5-1 and TRBJ1-1): KAGVTQTPRYLIKTRGQQVTLSCSPISGHRSVSWYQQTPGQGLQFLFEYFSETQRNKGNFPGRFSGRQFSNSRSEMNVSTLELGDSALYLCASSARGQTEAFFGQGTRLTVV.